The rows below give T cell receptor beta chains drawn from one sample of a study of breast tumors, draining lymph nodes, adjacent tissues. TCRdb recomputed calls from the multiplex PCR reads with MiXCR, one row per CDR3 protein. The table lists tens of thousands of distinct CDR3 sequences, around two thirds of them singletons. Sequencing was done on a sample of tumor-adjacent breast tissue. All receptors come from a female donor with breast cancer. Some clones in this sample may be carry-over from other donors' samples. Both conserved end residues are part of each CDR3. D genes are given only for firm matches. Clone size is stated in some rows and not others, as once, few, many or a class when expanded.

CDR3: CASSLKLAYTDTQYF
DNA: TGTGCCAGCAGCTTAAAACTAGCCTACACAGATACGCAGTATTTT
J: TRBJ2-3
D: NA
length: 15
V: TRBV7-2
size: NA

CDR3: CASSNGLAGGREQYF
DNA: TGTGCTAGCAGTAATGGACTAGCGGGAGGCAGGGAGCAGTACTTC
J: TRBJ2-7
D: TRBD2
length: 15
V: TRBV12-5
size: NA

CDR3: CASSFSGGGQETQYF
DNA: TGTGCCAGCAGCTTCAGCGGGGGAGGACAAGAGACCCAGTACTTC
J: TRBJ2-5
D: TRBD2
length: 15
V: TRBV9
size: medium-sized

CDR3: CASSATKVQPQHF
DNA: TGTGCCAGCAGCGCCACAAAGGTGCAGCCCCAGCATTTT
J: TRBJ1-5
D: NA
length: 13
V: TRBV9
size: NA

CDR3: CASSLGQGRNTIYF
DNA: TGTGCCAGCAGCTTAGGGCAGGGGAGAAACACCATATATTTT
J: TRBJ1-3
D: NA
length: 14
V: TRBV11-2
size: NA

CDR3: CATSDPGTSGRNEQHF
DNA: TGTGCCACCAGTGACCCAGGGACTAGCGGGAGGAACGAGCAGCACTTC
J: TRBJ2-7
D: TRBD2
length: 16
V: TRBV24-1
size: many

CDR3: CASKSEDGYTF
DNA: TGTGCCAGTAAGTCAGAAGATGGCTACACCTTC
J: TRBJ1-2
D: NA
length: 11
V: TRBV19
size: NA

CDR3: CSVSQGAQETQYF
DNA: TGCAGCGTTTCACAGGGGGCCCAAGAGACCCAGTACTTC
J: TRBJ2-5
D: TRBD1
length: 13
V: TRBV29-1
size: NA

CDR3: CAIRGEYSNQPQHF
DNA: TGTGCCATCAGGGGAGAATATAGCAATCAGCCCCAGCATTTT
J: TRBJ1-5
D: NA
length: 14
V: TRBV10-3
size: once

CDR3: CASRRDTVSQYF
DNA: TGTGCCAGCAGGCGGGACACAGTATCGCAGTATTTT
J: TRBJ2-3
D: NA
length: 12
V: TRBV12-3/TRBV12-4
size: few